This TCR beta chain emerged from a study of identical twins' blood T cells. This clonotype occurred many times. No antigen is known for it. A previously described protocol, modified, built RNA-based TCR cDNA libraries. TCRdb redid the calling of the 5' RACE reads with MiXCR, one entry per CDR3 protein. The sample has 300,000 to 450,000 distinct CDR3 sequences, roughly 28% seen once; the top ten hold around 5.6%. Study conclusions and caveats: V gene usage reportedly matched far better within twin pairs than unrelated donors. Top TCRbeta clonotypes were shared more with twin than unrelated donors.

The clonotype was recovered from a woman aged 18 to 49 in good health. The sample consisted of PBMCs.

DNA of the CDR3: TGTGCCAGCAGCTTACAAGGCTACGAGCAGTACTTC. Translating it yields CASSLQGYEQYF. The chain employs TRBV11-3 and TRBJ2-7; D is undetermined. V lost 2 bases, J lost 3 bases, and 5 bases lay in between. The CDR3 contains 12 residues. Germline V CDR1 and CDR2: SGHNT, YENEEA.